Below are 17 T cell receptor beta chains sequenced from a single sample in a study of tissue T cells after allogeneic stem cell transplantation (dated by TCRdb to between 2021 and 2023). This specimen's time point label, per the study, means: human tissue collected at research (rapid) autopsy. Libraries were constructed by the immunoSEQ multiplex PCR assay. What TCRdb holds here is the immuneACCESS table cut down to in-frame rearrangements. Part of the clones is not present; checked against another copy, under half of the missing clones reflect an unresolved V gene, and the others are unexplained. This sample comprises about 1,400 clones, over 75% of them detected only once. Around 5% of the sample lies in the top ten. The specimen was esophageal tissue, collected at autopsy. The origin of the receptors is a male patient aged 35-70 years with steroid-refractory graft-versus-host disease after an allogeneic stem cell transplant. The graft donor may be the source of some T cells after a transplant.

The chain is built from TRBV9 and TRBJ2-1, with 7 bases identical to TRBD2. The CDR3 is made up of 13 amino acids. Trimming took 6 bases from V and 5 from J; bases not matched to a gene: 5. The V gene's germline CDR1 is SGDLS and CDR2 YYNGEE. In DNA, the CDR3 is TGTGCCAGCATCGGGGGGACCGACAATGAGCAGTTCTTC. Its protein product is CASIGGTDNEQFF.

The rearrangement links TRBV30 to TRBJ1-2; no definite D call. Trimming removed 0 bases from V and 8 bases from J, with 22 bases in between. The CDR3 covers 16 residues. From germline, CDR1 is GTSNPN and CDR2 SVGIG (reference sequence). The CDR3 coding sequence is TGTGCCTGGAGTGTAAGGGCAGGCCTTTTTGAGTTGGGCTACACCTTC. Translated: CAWSVRAGLFELGYTF.

This chain connects TRBV6-5 to TRBJ1-1; D remains ambiguous. The germline CDR1 and CDR2 sequences are MNHEY and SVGAGI. V shed 5 bases and J shed 1 base, with 8 bases lying between them. The CDR3 is made up of 13 amino acids. The DNA for the CDR3 is TGTGCCAGCAGTCCTGCAGGGAACACTGAAGCTTTCTTT. It is translated as CASSPAGNTEAFF.

This clone appeared a few times. The chain is built from TRBV4-1 and TRBJ1-3; 9 positions agree with TRBD1. The CDR3 totals 15 residues. The ends lost 6 bases at V and 2 bases at J; junction bases unmatched: 5. CDR1 and CDR2 from the germline V gene are MGHRA and YSYEKL. DNA of the CDR3: TGCGCCAGCAGTCGGACAGGGGATCCTGGAAACACCATATATTTT. Its translation: CASSRTGDPGNTIYF.

This clone appeared once. The rearrangement uses TRBV23-1 and TRBJ2-5, with D unclear. TRBV23-1 is labeled an ORF, and its function is uncertain. This CDR3 is 14 amino acids long. V lost 0 bases and J 8 bases, leaving 13 bases between the germline ends. The DNA for the CDR3 is TGCGCCAGCAGTCAATCTCTTGCCCCCGAAACCCAGTACTTC. This sequence encodes CASSQSLAPETQYF.

The gene calls are TRBV19 and TRBJ1-2, with D perhaps TRBD1 (6 bases). Deletions cut 4 bases from V and 6 bases from J, with 21 bases between. CDR1 is LNHDA and CDR2 is SQIVND in the germline V gene (reference sequence). This CDR3 has 16 residues. The CDR3 DNA reads as TGTGCCAGTAGTAGAGACTTCCTTAGACAGGCGAATGGCTACACCTTC. As protein: CASSRDFLRQANGYTF.

This chain connects TRBV13 to TRBJ1-2, with a weak D call TRBD1 (6 bases). V lost 2 bases, J lost 4 bases, and 11 bases lay in between. The CDR3 contains 14 residues. Germline V gives CDR1 PRHDT, CDR2 FYEKMQ (reference sequence). The CDR3 DNA sequence: TGTGCCAGCAGCTTAAAGGGCAGGGGCTATGGCTACACCTTC. Amino acid sequence: CASSLKGRGYGYTF.

The chain couples TRBV24-1 to TRBJ2-7, with 7 bases that match TRBD1. The CDR3 covers 13 residues. V was clipped by 6 bases and J by 2 bases; unmatched bases: 3. The germline V gene encodes CDR1 KGHDR and CDR2 SFDVKD. The CDR3 nucleotides read TGTGCCACCAGTAAACAGGGGACCTACGAGCAGTACTTC. It translates to CATSKQGTYEQYF.

The rearrangement joins TRBV28 to TRBJ2-5; the D gene is possibly TRBD1 (6 bases). Germline lookup yields CDR1 MDHEN and CDR2 SYDVKM. The ends were cut back, 1 base at V and 2 bases at J, with 8 bases in the middle. The CDR3 has 14 residues. CDR3 residues: CASSLYRGQETQYF. CDR3 DNA sequence: TGTGCCAGCAGTTTATATAGGGGGCAAGAGACCCAGTACTTC.

The chain uses TRBV27 and TRBJ1-5, with 7 bases identical to TRBD1. Per germline, CDR1 MNHEY and CDR2 SMNVEV (reference sequence). This CDR3 comprises 18 residues. The junction had 12 bases not matched to a gene; V was cut back by 4 bases and J by 0 bases. The CDR3 reads CASSSGNPGGNSNQPQHF. The CDR3 DNA is TGTGCCAGCAGTTCCGGTAACCCAGGGGGTAATAGCAATCAGCCCCAGCATTTT.

This sequence joins TRBV4-3 and TRBJ2-5; no clear D gene. The CDR3 extends over 14 amino acids. V dropped 0 bases and J dropped 9 bases, with 14 bases sitting between them. The V gene's germline CDR1 is LGHNA and CDR2 YSLEER. The CDR3 region has the DNA TGCGCCAGCAGCCAAGATCGAAGCCCTCCGGCCCAGTACTTC. This gives the protein CASSQDRSPPAQYF.

The chain couples TRBV6-2 or TRBV6-3 to TRBJ2-6; D call uncertain. Germline lookup yields CDR1 MNHEY and CDR2 SVGEGT. V lost 5 bases and J 0 bases, leaving 8 bases between the germline ends. The CDR3 is 15 amino acids. The CDR3 here is CASSQQYSGANVLTF. In DNA, the CDR3 is TGTGCCAGCAGTCAACAGTACTCTGGGGCCAACGTCCTGACTTTC.

The genes are TRBV7-8 and TRBJ1-5; the D gene is possibly TRBD1 (6 bases). Germline-derived CDR1 and CDR2 are SGHVS and FQNEAQ. Deletions cut 0 bases from V and 3 bases from J, with 9 bases between. The CDR3 runs 15 residues. The CDR3 sequence is CASSLAQGFNQPQHF. CDR3 sequence (DNA): TGTGCCAGCAGCTTAGCACAGGGTTTCAATCAGCCCCAGCATTTT. The variable domain in full, completed from reference TRBV7-8 and TRBJ1-5, reads GAGVSQSPRYKVAKRGQDVALRCDPISGHVSLFWYQQALGQGPEFLTYFQNEAQLDKSGLPSDRFFAERPEGSVSTLKIQRTQQEDSAVYLCASSLAQGFNQPQHFGDGTRLSIL.

This clone was seen only once. The J gene is TRBJ1-1, the V gene TRBV3-1 (or the pseudogene TRBV3-2); D not certain. The length of the CDR3 is 13 residues. Looked up from germline, CDR1 is LGHDT and CDR2 is YNNKEL (reference sequence). V was trimmed by 10 bases and J by 1 base, leaving 13 bases between them. CDR3 sequence reads: CATARAGNTEAFF. CDR3 DNA sequence: TGTGCCACCGCCCGGGCCGGGAACACTGAAGCTTTCTTT.

CDR3 coding DNA: TGTGCCAGCAGCCCTAGACAGGGTCCGACTGAAGCTTTCTTT. This gives the protein CASSPRQGPTEAFF. The chain has TRBV9 and TRBJ1-1; TRBD1 agrees at 7 bases. The CDR3 is 14 residues long. V lost 4 bases and J lost 5; bases outside the gene matches: 8. Germline assignment: CDR1 SGDLS and CDR2 YYNGEE.

Points on this clone: This CDR3 is missing its conserved last phenylalanine or tryptophan, likely due to a read error. No DNA is shown, since the ends of the CDR3 on it are uncertain; the CDR3 is the one TCRdb lists. This chain uses TRBV5-5 with TRBJ1-1; the table's D call of TRBD1 was not tested on the DNA. The germline CDR1 and CDR2 sequences are SGHKS and YYEKEE (reference sequence). The CDR3 has 15 amino acids, counting both end residues. The CDR3 spells CASSLGAAGDREVVL.

The chain's CDR3 is CASSSPGQNTEAFF. CDR3 bases: TGTGCCAGCAGTTCTCCCGGACAGAACACTGAAGCTTTCTTT. The V gene is TRBV6-5, the J gene TRBJ1-1; D may be TRBD1 (5 bases). Trimming took 4 bases from V and 1 from J, leaving 10 bases between them. CDR3 size: 14 residues. The V gene's germline CDR1 is MNHEY and CDR2 SVGAGI.